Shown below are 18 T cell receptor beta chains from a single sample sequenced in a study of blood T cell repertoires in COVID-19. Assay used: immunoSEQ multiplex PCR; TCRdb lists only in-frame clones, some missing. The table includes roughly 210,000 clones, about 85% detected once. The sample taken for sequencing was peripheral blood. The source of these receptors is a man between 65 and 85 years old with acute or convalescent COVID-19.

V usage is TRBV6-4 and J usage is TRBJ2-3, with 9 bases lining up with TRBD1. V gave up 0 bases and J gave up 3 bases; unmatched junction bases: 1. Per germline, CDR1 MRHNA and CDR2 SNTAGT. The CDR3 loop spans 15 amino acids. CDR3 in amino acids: CASSDSDRGTDTQYF. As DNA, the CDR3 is TGTGCCAGCAGTGACTCTGACAGGGGGACAGATACGCAGTATTTT.

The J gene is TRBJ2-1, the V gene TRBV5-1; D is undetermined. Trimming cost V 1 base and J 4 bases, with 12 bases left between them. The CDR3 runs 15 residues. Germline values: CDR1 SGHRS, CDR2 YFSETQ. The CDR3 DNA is TGCGCCAGCAGCTTGACTCCATGGTCTTACAATGAGCAGTTCTTC. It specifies CASSLTPWSYNEQFF.

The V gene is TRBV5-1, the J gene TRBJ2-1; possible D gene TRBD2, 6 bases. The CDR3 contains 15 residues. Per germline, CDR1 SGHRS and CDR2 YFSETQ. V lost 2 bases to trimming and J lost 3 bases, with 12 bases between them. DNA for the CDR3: TGCGCCAGCAGCTTCAAACCCGGGAGCTACAATGAGCAGTTCTTC. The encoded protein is CASSFKPGSYNEQFF.

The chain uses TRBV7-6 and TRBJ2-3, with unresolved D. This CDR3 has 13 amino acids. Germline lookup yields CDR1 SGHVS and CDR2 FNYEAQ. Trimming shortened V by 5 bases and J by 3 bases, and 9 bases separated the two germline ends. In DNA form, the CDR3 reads TGTGCCAGCAGCCGGGTCGGGACAGATACGCAGTATTTT. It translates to CASSRVGTDTQYF.

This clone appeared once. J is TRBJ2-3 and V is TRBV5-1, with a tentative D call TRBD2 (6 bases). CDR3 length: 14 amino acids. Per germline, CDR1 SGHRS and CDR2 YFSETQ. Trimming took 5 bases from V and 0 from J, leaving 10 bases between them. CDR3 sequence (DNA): TGCGCCAGCAGAGGGGCGGGGAGCACAGATACGCAGTATTTT. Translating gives CASRGAGSTDTQYF.

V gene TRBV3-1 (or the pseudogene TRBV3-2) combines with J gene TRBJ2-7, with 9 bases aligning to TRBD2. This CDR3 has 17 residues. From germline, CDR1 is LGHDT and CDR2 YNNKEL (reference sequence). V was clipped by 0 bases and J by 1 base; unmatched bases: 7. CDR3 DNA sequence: TGTGCCAGCAGCCAAGATTTTAGCGGGAGATCTTCCTACGAGCAGTACTTC. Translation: CASSQDFSGRSSYEQYF.

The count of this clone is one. This CDR3 is CASSIEGVGYTF. DNA for the CDR3: TGTGCCAGTAGTATAGAAGGGGTTGGCTACACCTTC. The V call is TRBV19, the J call TRBJ1-2; D may be TRBD1 (5 bases). CDR1 LNHDA and CDR2 SQIVND come from the germline V gene (reference sequence). The CDR3 length is 12 residues. Trimming took off 0 bases at V and 7 bases at J, with 6 bases between the two ends.

CDR3 bases: TGTGCCAGCAGTTCAAGTGGGCCCTATGGCTACACCTTC. This translates into CASSSSGPYGYTF. The rearrangement uses TRBV14 and TRBJ1-2; D unclear. This CDR3 region has 13 residues. Germline V gene lookup returns CDR1 SGHDN and CDR2 FVKESK. The V gene lost 6 bases and the J gene lost 4 bases, with 12 bases spanning the gap.

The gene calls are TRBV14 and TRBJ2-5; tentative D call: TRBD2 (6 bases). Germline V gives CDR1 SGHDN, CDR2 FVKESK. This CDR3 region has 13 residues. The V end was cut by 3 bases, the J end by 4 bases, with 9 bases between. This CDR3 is CASSHGSRETQYF. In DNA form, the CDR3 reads TGTGCCAGCAGCCACGGGAGTAGAGAGACCCAGTACTTC.

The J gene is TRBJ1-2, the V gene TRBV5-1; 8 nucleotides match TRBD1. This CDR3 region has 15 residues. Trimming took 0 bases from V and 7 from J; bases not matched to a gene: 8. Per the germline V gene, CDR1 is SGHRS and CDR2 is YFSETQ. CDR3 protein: CASSLDGTGSSGYTF. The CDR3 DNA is TGCGCCAGCAGCTTGGATGGGACAGGATCTAGTGGCTACACCTTC.

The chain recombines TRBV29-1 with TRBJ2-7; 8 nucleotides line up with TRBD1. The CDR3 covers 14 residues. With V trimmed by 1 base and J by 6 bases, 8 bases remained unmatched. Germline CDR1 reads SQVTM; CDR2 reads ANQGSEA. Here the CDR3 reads CSVEGQGIWGEQYF. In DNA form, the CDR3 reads TGCAGCGTTGAAGGACAGGGGATATGGGGCGAGCAGTACTTC.

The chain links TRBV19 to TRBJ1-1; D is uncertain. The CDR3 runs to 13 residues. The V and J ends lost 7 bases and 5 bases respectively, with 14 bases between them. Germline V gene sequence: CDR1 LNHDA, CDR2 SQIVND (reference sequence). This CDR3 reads CASNLGRETEAFF. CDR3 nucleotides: TGTGCCAGTAATCTGGGGAGGGAGACTGAAGCTTTCTTT.

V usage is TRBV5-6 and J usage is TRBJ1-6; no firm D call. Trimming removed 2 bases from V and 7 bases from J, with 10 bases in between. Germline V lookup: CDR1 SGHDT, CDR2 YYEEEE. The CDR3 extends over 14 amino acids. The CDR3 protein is CASSFQASNSPLHF. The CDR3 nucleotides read TGTGCCAGCAGCTTCCAGGCGTCGAATTCACCCCTCCACTTT. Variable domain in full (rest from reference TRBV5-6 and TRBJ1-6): DAGVTQSPTHLIKTRGQQVTLRCSPKSGHDTVSWYQQALGQGPQFIFQYYEEEERQRGNFPDRFSGHQFPNYSSELNVNALLLGDSALYLCASSFQASNSPLHFGNGTRLTVT.

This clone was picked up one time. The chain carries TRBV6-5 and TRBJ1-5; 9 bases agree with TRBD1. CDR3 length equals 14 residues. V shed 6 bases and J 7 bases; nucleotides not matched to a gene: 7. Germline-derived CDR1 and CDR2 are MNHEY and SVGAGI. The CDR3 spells CASRLTGGQQPQHF. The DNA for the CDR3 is TGTGCCAGCAGACTCACAGGGGGCCAGCAGCCCCAGCATTTT.

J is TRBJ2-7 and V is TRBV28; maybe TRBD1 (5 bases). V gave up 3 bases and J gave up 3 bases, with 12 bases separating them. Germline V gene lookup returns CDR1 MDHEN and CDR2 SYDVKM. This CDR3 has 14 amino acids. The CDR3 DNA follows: TGTGCCAGCAGTTTGGTACAGGTCAACTACGAGCAGTACTTC. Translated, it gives CASSLVQVNYEQYF.

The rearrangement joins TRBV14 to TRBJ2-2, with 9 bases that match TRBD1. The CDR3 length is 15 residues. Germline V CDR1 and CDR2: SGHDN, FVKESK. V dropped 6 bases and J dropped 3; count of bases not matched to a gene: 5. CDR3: CASRKGQGDTGELFF. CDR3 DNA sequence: TGTGCCAGCAGGAAGGGACAGGGTGACACCGGGGAGCTGTTTTTT.

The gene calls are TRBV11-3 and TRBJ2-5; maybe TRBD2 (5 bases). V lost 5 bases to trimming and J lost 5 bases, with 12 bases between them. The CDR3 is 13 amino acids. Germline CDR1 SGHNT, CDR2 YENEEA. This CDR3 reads CASSRSVKETQYF. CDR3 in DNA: TGTGCCAGCAGCCGTAGCGTGAAGGAGACCCAGTACTTC.

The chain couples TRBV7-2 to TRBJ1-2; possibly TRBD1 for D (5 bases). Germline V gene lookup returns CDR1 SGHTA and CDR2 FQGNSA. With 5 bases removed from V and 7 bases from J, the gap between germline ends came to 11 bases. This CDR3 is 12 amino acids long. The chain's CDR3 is CASSPRTIGYTF. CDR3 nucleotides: TGTGCCAGCAGCCCCCGGACAATTGGCTACACCTTC.